These 10 T cell receptor beta chains originate from one sample sequenced in a study of T cell responses to AZD1222 COVID-19 vaccine. This table comes from immunoSEQ multiplex PCR, and its TCRdb copy is limited to in-frame clones, with some not included. The sample has tens of thousands of clones, around 85% seen once. Source: peripheral blood, taken 28 days after the second AZD1222 dose. All receptors derive from an adult who received the AZD1222 COVID-19 vaccine.

This chain joins TRBV20-1 and TRBJ1-5; D is unresolved. The CDR3 is 11 residues long. The germline CDR1 and CDR2 sequences are DFQATT and SNEGSKA (reference sequence). V dropped 0 bases and J dropped 14 bases, with 11 bases sitting between them. CDR3 amino acids: CSARDLAGEHF. Here the CDR3 DNA reads TGCAGTGCTAGAGATCTGGCAGGAGAGCATTTT.

The rearrangement joins TRBV19 to TRBJ2-7; D is uncertain. V was cut by 1 base and J by 2 bases, with 12 bases left in between. Germline-derived CDR1 and CDR2 are LNHDA and SQIVND (reference sequence). The CDR3 has 15 amino acids. The CDR3 DNA reads as TGTGCCAGTAGTATAGGGGGTCGTGGACCCTACGAGCAGTACTTC. Amino acid sequence: CASSIGGRGPYEQYF.

The chain links TRBV24-1 to TRBJ2-2; 7 nucleotides match TRBD1. This CDR3 has 15 amino acids. Germline CDR1 reads KGHDR; CDR2 reads SFDVKD. The trim removed 9 bases at V and 0 bases at J, leaving 6 bases unmatched. CDR3: CATQTGRANTGELFF. The CDR3 coding sequence is TGTGCCACCCAGACAGGGCGCGCGAACACCGGGGAGCTGTTTTTT.

This chain connects TRBV2 to TRBJ2-3; D is uncertain. The V gene lost 8 bases and the J gene lost 4 bases, with 13 bases spanning the gap. The CDR3 contains 13 residues. Germline-derived CDR1 and CDR2 are SNHLY and FYNNEI. CDR3 loop: CASPPYSADTQYF. CDR3 nucleotides: TGTGCCAGCCCCCCTTACAGTGCAGATACGCAGTATTTT. The variable domain in full, with the rest retrieved from reference TRBV2 and TRBJ2-3, is EPEVTQTPSHQVTQMGQEVILRCVPISNHLYFYWYRQILGQKVEFLVSFYNNEISEKSEIFDDQFSVERPDGSNFTLKIRSTKLEDSAMYFCASPPYSADTQYFGPGTRLTVL.

This rearrangement joins TRBV13 to TRBJ2-1; 12 bases fit TRBD2. Germline V gene lookup returns CDR1 PRHDT and CDR2 FYEKMQ (reference sequence). With V trimmed by 6 bases and J by 3 bases, 6 bases remained unmatched. The CDR3 is 16 residues long. DNA of the CDR3: TGTGCCAGCAGGGGGCTAGCGGGAGGGTACTACAATGAGCAGTTCTTC. Translation: CASRGLAGGYYNEQFF. The full variable domain, completed using reference TRBV13 and TRBJ2-1, is AAGVIQSPRHLIKEKRETATLKCYPIPRHDTVYWYQQGPGQDPQFLISFYEKMQSDKGSIPDRFSAQQFSDYHSELNMSSLELGDSALYFCASRGLAGGYYNEQFFGPGTRLTVL.

The chain joins TRBV3-1 (or the pseudogene TRBV3-2) to TRBJ1-2; possibly TRBD1 for D (5 bases). Germline CDR1 LGHDT, CDR2 YNNKEL (reference sequence). V lost 2 bases, J lost 5 bases, and 21 bases lay in between. The CDR3 is 17 amino acids. The CDR3 region has the DNA TGTGCCAGCAGCCAACAGTCGTCGGGGGACCCCATTTATGGCTACACCTTC. Protein: CASSQQSSGDPIYGYTF.

The chain recombines TRBV5-4 with TRBJ2-3; 9 positions match TRBD2. V dropped 4 bases and J dropped 3; count of bases not matched to a gene: 12. Per the germline V gene, CDR1 is SGHNT and CDR2 is YYREEE (reference sequence). The CDR3 spans 17 residues. The CDR3 here is CASSPRDPREGTDTQYF. The CDR3, as DNA: TGTGCCAGCAGCCCCCGGGACCCGCGGGAGGGGACAGATACGCAGTATTTT.

V and J are TRBV5-1 and TRBJ2-3; D is perhaps TRBD1 or TRBD2 (5 bases each). Between the trimmed V and J ends, which lost 5 bases and 3 bases, there was a span of 13 bases. The CDR3 totals 14 residues. In germline, CDR1 is SGHRS, CDR2 YFSETQ. CDR3 sequence reads: CASRGVVGTDTQYF. As DNA, the CDR3 is TGCGCCAGCAGGGGGGTCGTCGGTACAGATACGCAGTATTTT.

The table lists this clone with many counts. The chain combines TRBV28 with TRBJ1-1; possibly TRBD1 for D (5 bases). The V gene's germline CDR1 is MDHEN and CDR2 SYDVKM. V gave up 10 bases and J gave up 9 bases, with 15 bases separating them. CDR3 length: 11 amino acids. CDR3 amino acids: CATLIGVKAFF. CDR3 nucleotides: TGTGCCACCTTAATAGGGGTAAAAGCTTTCTTT.

This chain connects TRBV3-1 (or the pseudogene TRBV3-2) to TRBJ1-1; 7 nucleotides agree with TRBD1. The trim removed 4 bases at V and 8 bases at J, leaving 4 bases unmatched. Germline assignment: CDR1 LGHDT and CDR2 YNNKEL (reference sequence). The CDR3 totals 12 residues. Written as DNA, the CDR3 is TGTGCCAGCAGCCCGGGACAGACCGAAGCTTTCTTT. Translating gives CASSPGQTEAFF.